These 32 T cell receptor beta chains originate from one sample sequenced in a study of human T cells and chemical hapten exposure. Time point noted: patch test 3, about 24 weeks after DPC sensitization. Treatment described: therapeutic diphenylcyclopropenone sensitization with weekly scalp DPC. TCRdb fed the RACE reads into MiXCR, producing one record per CDR3 protein. The sample contains about 90,000 distinct CDR3 sequences, about 11% of which appear only once. The specimen was whole blood, collected in connection with sensitization to the hapten diphenylcyclopropenone (DPC). The source of these receptors is a young woman with alopecia areata. Some clones in this sample may be carry-over from other donors' samples.

V is TRBV6-2 or TRBV6-3 and J is TRBJ2-6; no reliable D call. The CDR3 contains 12 residues. CDR1 and CDR2 from the germline V gene are MNHEY and SVGEGT. V lost 5 bases, J lost 3 bases, and 2 bases lay in between. The CDR3 loop is CASSNGANVLTF. Here the CDR3 DNA reads TGTGCCAGCAGTAATGGGGCCAACGTCCTGACTTTC.

J is TRBJ2-1 and V is TRBV7-6; 11 positions agree with TRBD2. CDR3 length: 16 amino acids. The trim removed 0 bases at V and 9 bases at J, leaving 7 bases unmatched. Germline values: CDR1 SGHVS, CDR2 FNYEAQ. The CDR3 sequence: CASSLAVSGRDGEQFF. CDR3 bases: TGTGCCAGCAGCTTAGCGGTTAGCGGGAGGGATGGTGAGCAGTTCTTC.

This clonotype was seen repeatedly, ten times or more. The chain is built from TRBV18 and TRBJ2-7; 10 bases are a match to TRBD2. The CDR3 is made up of 14 amino acids. CDR1 and CDR2 (germline): KGHSH, LQKENI. Trimming at V came to 3 bases and at J to 2 bases, leaving 1 base not matched to a gene. CDR3 region: CASSPGLAAYEQYF. CDR3 in DNA: TGTGCCAGCTCACCCGGACTAGCGGCCTACGAGCAGTACTTC.

The CDR3 sequence is CSVSRNEQFF. In DNA form, the CDR3 reads TGCAGTGTATCAAGGAATGAGCAGTTCTTC. The chain recombines TRBV20-1 with TRBJ2-1; D call uncertain. CDR1 is DFQATT and CDR2 is SNEGSKA in the germline V gene (reference sequence). This CDR3 is 10 amino acids long. With 7 bases removed from V and 7 bases from J, the gap between germline ends came to 8 bases.

J is TRBJ1-6 and V is TRBV30; 8 bases match TRBD1. J gave up 1 base and V 3 bases, and 8 bases lay outside the gene matches. The CDR3 loop spans 17 amino acids. Germline assignment: CDR1 GTSNPN and CDR2 SVGIG (reference sequence). The CDR3 loop is CAWRQQGGVSYNSPLHF. The CDR3 DNA reads TGTGCCTGGAGGCAACAGGGGGGGGTGTCCTATAATTCACCCCTCCACTTT.

This clonotype was counted between two and nine times. The chain recombines TRBV6-5 with TRBJ2-7; D is ambiguous. Trimming took off 0 bases at V and 0 bases at J, with 12 bases between the two ends. The CDR3 spans 16 residues. Per the germline V gene, CDR1 is MNHEY and CDR2 is SVGAGI. CDR3 DNA: TGTGCCAGCAGTTACTCAAGCAGCCTATCCTCCTACGAGCAGTACTTC. Protein sequence: CASSYSSSLSSYEQYF.

This clonotype was recorded a few times. The CDR3 DNA follows: TGTGCCAGCAGCGCTCTACTAGCGGGACTCGGTGAGCAGTTCTTC. Protein sequence: CASSALLAGLGEQFF. V usage is TRBV9 and J usage is TRBJ2-1; 10 bases are a match to TRBD2. The CDR3 length is 15 residues. Germline V lookup: CDR1 SGDLS, CDR2 YYNGEE. V lost 3 bases to trimming and J lost 9 bases; unmatched junction nucleotides: 9.

This clonotype was recorded a few times. The rearrangement uses TRBV20-1 and TRBJ1-2; 8 bases align to TRBD1. Germline V gene sequence: CDR1 DFQATT, CDR2 SNEGSKA (reference sequence). This CDR3 contains 16 residues. The trim removed 0 bases at V and 6 bases at J, leaving 12 bases unmatched. The CDR3 reads CSARDSLGQVVDGYTF. The CDR3 DNA sequence: TGCAGTGCTAGAGATTCCTTGGGACAGGTCGTTGATGGCTACACCTTC.

This clonotype was observed many times. This chain connects TRBV20-1 to TRBJ1-6; D gene uncertain. The germline V and J ends were trimmed by 0 bases and 0 bases, with 9 bases remaining between them. CDR1 and CDR2 from the germline V gene are DFQATT and SNEGSKA (reference sequence). The length of the CDR3 is 16 residues. The CDR3 sequence is CSARDPKSSYNSPLHF. Here the CDR3 DNA reads TGCAGTGCTAGAGATCCGAAAAGCTCCTATAATTCACCCCTCCACTTT.

This clonotype has more than one count but fewer than ten. The chain combines TRBV28 with TRBJ1-4; 8 bases agree with TRBD1. The CDR3 loop spans 14 amino acids. Trimming at V came to 4 bases and at J to 7 bases, leaving 5 bases not matched to a gene. Germline-derived CDR1 and CDR2 are MDHEN and SYDVKM. As DNA, the CDR3 is TGTGCCAGCAGTTCGTCAGGGGGCGGTGAAAAACTGTTTTTT. Translating it yields CASSSSGGGEKLFF. Variable domain in full (rest from reference TRBV28 and TRBJ1-4): DVKVTQSSRYLVKRTGEKVFLECVQDMDHENMFWYRQDPGLGLRLIYFSYDVKMKEKGDIPEGYSVSREKKERFSLILESASTNQTSMYLCASSSSGGGEKLFFGSGTQLSVL.

This sequence joins TRBV28 and TRBJ2-6, with D unresolved. The CDR3 contains 13 residues. The V gene lost 7 bases and the J gene lost 4 bases, with 8 bases spanning the gap. Germline-derived CDR1 and CDR2 are MDHEN and SYDVKM. CDR3 residues: CASIRAGANVLTF. The CDR3 nucleotides read TGTGCCAGCATAAGGGCGGGGGCCAACGTCCTGACTTTC.

This clonotype was seen repeatedly, ten times or more. V is TRBV14 and J is TRBJ2-3; TRBD2 is a possible D gene (5 bases). Germline loops: CDR1 SGHDN, CDR2 FVKESK. With 1 base removed from V and 5 bases from J, the gap between germline ends came to 19 bases. The CDR3 is made up of 17 amino acids. CDR3 sequence reads: CASSQGWELGLGDTQYF. The CDR3, as DNA: TGTGCCAGCAGCCAAGGTTGGGAGTTAGGTCTGGGAGATACGCAGTATTTT.

This clonotype has more than one count but fewer than ten. The CDR3 protein is CASSQVGTGGQPQHF. The CDR3 DNA reads TGTGCCAGCAGCCAAGTAGGGACAGGGGGTCAGCCCCAGCATTTT. The rearrangement uses TRBV4-2 and TRBJ1-5; 11 bases fit TRBD1. The length of the CDR3 is 15 residues. Unmatched junction bases numbered 2, after V lost 1 base and J lost 6 bases. The germline CDR1 and CDR2 sequences are LGHNA and YNFKEQ.

In its sample, this clonotype was seen many times. This sequence joins TRBV6-6 and TRBJ1-3; D gene uncertain. This CDR3 comprises 14 residues. Trimming removed 0 bases at V and 7 bases at J, with 10 bases between. Germline V gene sequence: CDR1 MNHNY, CDR2 SVGAGI (reference sequence). CDR3 sequence reads: CASSYSESRNTIYF. CDR3 bases: TGTGCCAGCAGTTACTCTGAGAGCCGGAACACCATATATTTT.

This clonotype was seen many times. The chain recombines TRBV6-5 with TRBJ2-7; 9 positions agree with TRBD1. The CDR3 length is 16 residues. Germline V gene lookup returns CDR1 MNHEY and CDR2 SVGAGI. The junction had 10 bases not matched to a gene; V was cut back by 6 bases and J by 1 base. CDR3 DNA: TGTGCCAGCAGAAGAACGCTCGGACAGGGGTCCTACGAGCAGTACTTC. It yields the protein CASRRTLGQGSYEQYF.

This clonotype has ten or more counts. The chain joins TRBV28 to TRBJ1-2; D unclear. Germline CDR1 is MDHEN and CDR2 is SYDVKM. This CDR3 region has 13 residues. Trimming stripped 6 bases from V and 5 bases from J, with 13 bases between. The CDR3 spells CASSPAGEYGYTF. CDR3 nucleotides: TGTGCCAGCAGCCCAGCCGGGGAATATGGCTACACCTTC.

This clonotype has only one observation. This chain joins TRBV4-2 and TRBJ2-1, with D perhaps TRBD2 (5 bases). The V end was cut by 3 bases, the J end by 4 bases, with 16 bases between. The CDR3 length is 16 residues. Germline CDR1 reads LGHNA; CDR2 reads YNFKEQ. The CDR3: CASSHQDKEDYNEQFF. The CDR3 nucleotides read TGTGCCAGCAGCCACCAAGACAAGGAGGATTACAATGAGCAGTTCTTC.

The chain has TRBV27 and TRBJ2-3; 13 bases align to TRBD2. The CDR3 sequence is 17 residues long. Germline CDR1 reads MNHEY; CDR2 reads SMNVEV (reference sequence). The V and J ends lost 2 bases and 0 bases, in that order; junction bases with no gene match: 2. The CDR3 DNA sequence: TGTGCCAGCAGTTTAACTAGCGGGAGGGTGAGCACAGATACGCAGTATTTT. This translates into CASSLTSGRVSTDTQYF.

The table lists this clonotype with many counts. The CDR3 DNA follows: TGCAGTGCTAGAAGACAACTGGGTCCTGAAGCTTTCTTT. Its translation is CSARRQLGPEAFF. This chain joins TRBV20-1 and TRBJ1-1; D is unresolved. Germline CDR1 is DFQATT and CDR2 is SNEGSKA (reference sequence). This CDR3 is built from 13 residues. Between the trimmed V and J ends, which lost 2 bases and 6 bases, there was a span of 13 bases.

This clonotype was found a few times. The chain has TRBV11-1 and TRBJ2-7; TRBD2 aligns across 8 bases. The CDR3 runs to 15 residues. Germline CDR1 is SGHAT and CDR2 is FQDESV (reference sequence). Trimming cost V 1 base and J 2 bases; bases outside gene matches: 4. CDR3 DNA: TGTGCCAGCAGCTTAGTCGGGAGGGCCGCCTACGAGCAGTACTTC. This encodes CASSLVGRAAYEQYF.

Many counts were recorded for this clonotype. The rearrangement joins TRBV14 to TRBJ2-4; D perhaps matches TRBD2 (5 bases). Germline V gene data show CDR1 as SGHDN and CDR2 as FVKESK. V was shortened by 0 bases and J by 11 bases, with 11 bases between the two germline ends. This CDR3 spans 13 amino acids. The CDR3 DNA reads TGTGCCAGCAGCCAAGATACGGCGGGTCTTCAGTACTTC. It specifies CASSQDTAGLQYF.

This clonotype appeared many times. J is TRBJ1-5 and V is TRBV19; 10 positions match TRBD1. The V segment lost 7 bases and the J segment 1 base; nucleotides outside the gene matches: 4. Germline V lookup: CDR1 LNHDA, CDR2 SQIVND (reference sequence). This CDR3 comprises 15 residues. CDR3 DNA: TGTGCCAGTACTTGGGGACAGGGGAGCAATCAGCCCCAGCATTTT. This sequence encodes CASTWGQGSNQPQHF.

This clonotype was picked up many times. J is TRBJ2-3 and V is TRBV4-3, with 11 nucleotides matching TRBD2. From germline, CDR1 is LGHNA and CDR2 YSLEER. J was trimmed by 5 bases and V by 2 bases; bases with no gene match: 6. CDR3 size: 16 residues. CDR3 DNA: TGCGCCAGCAGCCAATCCCTAGCGGGAGGAAGAGATACGCAGTATTTT. Its protein is CASSQSLAGGRDTQYF.

This clonotype was seen more than once but under ten times. The chain has TRBV3-1 and TRBJ1-2, with a weak D call TRBD1 (6 bases). This CDR3 comprises 15 residues. CDR1 and CDR2 from the germline V gene are LGHDT and YNNKEL (reference sequence). Trimming shortened V by 3 bases and J by 7 bases, and 18 bases separated the two germline ends. The CDR3 region has the DNA TGTGCCAGCAGCCAGACCGCGACAGGCCGGGGTGGCTACACCTTC. Translated, it gives CASSQTATGRGGYTF. Based on the CDR3 plus reference TRBV3-1 and TRBJ1-2, the full variable domain is DTAVSQTPKYLVTQMGNDKSIKCEQNLGHDTMYWYKQDSKKFLKIMFSYNNKELIINETVPNRFSPKSPDKAHLNLHINSLELGDSAVYFCASSQTATGRGGYTFGSGTRLTVV.

This clonotype showed up many times. V gene TRBV28 combines with J gene TRBJ2-2; TRBD2 aligns across 9 bases. Germline loops: CDR1 MDHEN, CDR2 SYDVKM. V lost 4 bases and J lost 4; bases outside the gene matches: 7. The CDR3 is 16 residues long. This CDR3 is CASSSPSREGTGELFF. Here the CDR3 DNA reads TGTGCCAGCAGTTCCCCGTCGCGGGAGGGCACCGGGGAGCTGTTTTTT. The entire variable domain, with the rest obtained from reference TRBV28 and TRBJ2-2, is as follows: DVKVTQSSRYLVKRTGEKVFLECVQDMDHENMFWYRQDPGLGLRLIYFSYDVKMKEKGDIPEGYSVSREKKERFSLILESASTNQTSMYLCASSSPSREGTGELFFGEGSRLTVL.

This clonotype showed up just a few times. V usage is TRBV25-1 and J usage is TRBJ2-6, with a weak D call TRBD1 (6 bases). The CDR3 covers 15 residues. V lost 4 bases and J 1 base, leaving 8 bases between the germline ends. Germline CDR1 and CDR2: MGHDK and SYGVNS. DNA for the CDR3: TGTGCCAGCAGTGCCACAGGGTCTGGGGCCAACGTCCTGACTTTC. Translating gives CASSATGSGANVLTF.

V gene TRBV20-1 combines with J gene TRBJ1-6; D not certain. CDR1 and CDR2 (germline): DFQATT, SNEGSKA (reference sequence). The CDR3 consists of 11 residues. V dropped 3 bases and J dropped 9 bases, with 6 bases sitting between them. CDR3 amino acids: CSASPFSPLHF. Here the CDR3 DNA reads TGCAGTGCTAGTCCGTTTTCACCCCTCCACTTT.

This sequence joins TRBV29-1 and TRBJ2-1; 9 bases are a match to TRBD2. The J segment lost 4 bases and the V segment lost 0 bases, leaving 1 base of the junction unmatched. Germline CDR1 SQVTM, CDR2 ANQGSEA. The CDR3 contains 14 residues. The CDR3 is CSVEDSGGYNEQFF. CDR3 in DNA: TGCAGCGTTGAAGATAGCGGGGGTTACAATGAGCAGTTCTTC.

V usage is TRBV20-1 and J usage is TRBJ1-5, with 9 bases that match TRBD1. The germline CDR1 and CDR2 sequences are DFQATT and SNEGSKA (reference sequence). V lost 5 bases, J lost 1 base, and 6 bases stayed unmatched. The CDR3 totals 15 residues. The CDR3 here is CSAGDRGGSNQPQHF. The CDR3 nucleotides are TGCAGTGCTGGTGACAGGGGGGGAAGCAATCAGCCCCAGCATTTT.

This clonotype has just a few counts. The rearrangement joins TRBV14 to TRBJ2-3, with D uncertain. The CDR3 spans 13 residues. V was shortened by 4 bases and J by 2 bases, with 7 bases between the two germline ends. Germline-derived CDR1 and CDR2 are SGHDN and FVKESK. The CDR3 region is CASSRGTTDTQYF. DNA of the CDR3: TGTGCCAGCAGCCGAGGCACCACAGATACGCAGTATTTT.

This clonotype has a count of ten or more. This chain connects TRBV5-1 to TRBJ2-3, with unresolved D. Germline V gene sequence: CDR1 SGHRS, CDR2 YFSETQ. Trimming left V 4 bases short and J 6 bases short, with 9 bases between. The CDR3 has 12 amino acids. The CDR3 nucleotides are TGCGCCAGCAGCACCCTGGCGGATACGCAGTATTTT. Translation gives CASSTLADTQYF. Using reference TRBV5-1 and TRBJ2-3 for the parts outside the CDR3, the full variable domain is KAGVTQTPRYLIKTRGQQVTLSCSPISGHRSVSWYQQTPGQGLQFLFEYFSETQRNKGNFPGRFSGRQFSNSRSEMNVSTLELGDSALYLCASSTLADTQYFGPGTRLTVL.

This clonotype was seen repeatedly, ten times or more. CDR3 in amino acids: CASSPLLAGGYNEQFF. Here the CDR3 DNA reads TGTGCCAGCTCACCACTACTAGCGGGGGGATACAATGAGCAGTTCTTC. This chain connects TRBV18 to TRBJ2-1, with TRBD2 matching 12 bases. CDR1 and CDR2 from the germline V gene are KGHSH and LQKENI. V lost 1 base and J lost 4; bases outside the gene matches: 2. The CDR3 is 16 residues long.